These 18 T cell receptor beta chains originate from one sample sequenced in a study of cytotoxic CD8 clonotypes in ibrutinib-treated CLL. Some clones are missing from TCRdb's copy, which holds only in-frame ones; the method was immunoSEQ multiplex PCR. Of about 140,000 clones in the sample, 75% to 85% were seen once. Here the sequenced sample was PBMCs, taken after 36 months of ibrutinib treatment. The receptors come from a human donor with chronic lymphocytic leukemia.

The rearrangement uses TRBV27 and TRBJ2-3, with 9 bases aligning to TRBD1. The junction had 2 bases not matched to a gene; V was cut back by 4 bases and J by 6 bases. The CDR3 extends over 13 amino acids. CDR1 MNHEY and CDR2 SMNVEV come from the germline V gene (reference sequence). The CDR3 DNA follows: TGTGCCAGCAGTTACAGGGGGCCGGATACGCAGTATTTT. This gives the protein CASSYRGPDTQYF.

V is TRBV2 and J is TRBJ1-1; D ambiguous. V shed 5 bases and J shed 4 bases, with 14 bases lying between them. The CDR3 loop spans 14 amino acids. Germline-derived CDR1 and CDR2 are SNHLY and FYNNEI. CDR3 nucleotides: TGTGCCAGCAGTCCGGTCCCCACCCGCACTGAAGCTTTCTTT. Residues: CASSPVPTRTEAFF.

The chain couples TRBV11-1 to TRBJ2-2, with a weak D call TRBD1 (5 bases). Trimming took off 3 bases at V and 6 bases at J, with 8 bases between the two ends. Per the germline V gene, CDR1 is SGHAT and CDR2 is FQDESV (reference sequence). The CDR3 runs to 13 residues. CDR3 loop: CASSFQGAGELFF. The CDR3 DNA is TGTGCCAGCAGCTTTCAAGGGGCCGGGGAGCTGTTTTTT.

A word on this clone: Other DNA sequences in the same sample also yield this CDR3. The chain's CDR3 is CASSLVGQHYNEQFF. The DNA of the CDR3 is TGCGCCAGCAGCTTGGTGGGACAGCACTACAATGAGCAGTTCTTC. V and J are TRBV5-1 and TRBJ2-1; 7 positions agree with TRBD1. With V trimmed by 0 bases and J by 3 bases, 3 bases remained unmatched. The germline CDR1 and CDR2 sequences are SGHRS and YFSETQ. The CDR3 sequence is 15 residues long. Together with reference TRBV5-1 and TRBJ2-1, the CDR3 gives the full variable domain: KAGVTQTPRYLIKTRGQQVTLSCSPISGHRSVSWYQQTPGQGLQFLFEYFSETQRNKGNFPGRFSGRQFSNSRSEMNVSTLELGDSALYLCASSLVGQHYNEQFFGPGTRLTVL.

The genes are TRBV11-2 and TRBJ2-4, with 11 positions matching TRBD1. There are 15 residues in the CDR3. Germline V lookup: CDR1 SGHAT, CDR2 FQNNGV. J was trimmed by 9 bases and V by 5 bases; bases with no gene match: 9. The CDR3: CASSTGQGAVGIQYF. CDR3 DNA: TGTGCCAGCAGCACTGGACAGGGGGCAGTCGGCATTCAGTACTTC.

The chain links TRBV25-1 to TRBJ2-1; 8 positions agree with TRBD2. The V segment lost 1 base and the J segment 5 bases; nucleotides outside the gene matches: 10. The germline CDR1 and CDR2 sequences are MGHDK and SYGVNS. CDR3 length: 17 amino acids. The CDR3 region is CASSEFAGGTRDNEQFF. The CDR3 DNA reads TGTGCCAGCAGTGAATTCGCCGGGGGGACTAGGGACAATGAGCAGTTCTTC.

This chain connects TRBV1 to TRBJ2-7; the table assigns TRBD2, which was not confirmed against the DNA. TRBV1 is designated a pseudogene. The CDR3 loop spans 15 amino acids. The CDR3 loop reads CTSSLQGTRCDEQYF. For the CDR3, the DNA is TGCACCAGCAGCCTTCAGGGGACTAGATGTGACGAGCAGTACTTC.

V is TRBV7-9 and J is TRBJ1-2; D ambiguous. Trimming removed 1 base at V and 0 bases at J, with 9 bases between. CDR1 and CDR2 from the germline V gene are SEHNR and FQNEAQ (reference sequence). The CDR3 covers 15 residues. CDR3 in DNA: TGTGCCAGCAGCTTAGTTCTGGGGACTAACTATGGCTACACCTTC. Protein: CASSLVLGTNYGYTF.

This clone was recorded once. The chain uses TRBV9 and TRBJ2-3, with 12 bases fitting TRBD2. The CDR3 consists of 16 residues. Germline CDR1 reads SGDLS; CDR2 reads YYNGEE. J lost 4 bases, V lost 3 bases, and 6 bases had no gene match. The CDR3, as DNA: TGTGCCAGCAGCGAAGCTAGCGGGAGGGCCCCAGATACGCAGTATTTT. Translation: CASSEASGRAPDTQYF.

This chain uses TRBV9 with TRBJ2-7, with 8 bases aligning to TRBD1. Germline V lookup: CDR1 SGDLS, CDR2 YYNGEE. V shed 0 bases, J shed 2 bases, and the junction held 7 bases outside the gene matches. This CDR3 region has 16 residues. CDR3 nucleotide sequence: TGTGCCAGCAGCGTAGCCACCGGGACAGGCCCCTACGAGCAGTACTTC. This translates into CASSVATGTGPYEQYF.

J is TRBJ1-2 and V is TRBV18, with a possible D match to TRBD1 (6 bases). Germline V gene sequence: CDR1 KGHSH, CDR2 LQKENI. The CDR3 is made up of 14 amino acids. Trimming stripped 6 bases from V and 2 bases from J, with 13 bases between. CDR3: CASSLMDRNYGYTF. In DNA, the CDR3 is TGTGCCAGCTCTCTTATGGACAGAAACTATGGCTACACCTTC.

The chain employs TRBV6-6 and TRBJ2-7, with TRBD1 matching over 7 bases. Germline V gives CDR1 MNHNY, CDR2 SVGAGI (reference sequence). CDR3 length: 13 residues. J gave up 3 bases and V 6 bases, and 5 bases lay outside the gene matches. This CDR3 is CASRTGTVYEQYF. The CDR3 bases are TGTGCCAGCAGAACCGGGACAGTCTACGAGCAGTACTTC.

Worth noting for this clone: Its ends do not fully match the called genes, so a read error is possible. The genes are TRBV29-1 and TRBJ2-7; TRBD1 or TRBD2 may be the D gene (5 bases each). CDR3 length equals 11 residues. Germline CDR1 reads SQVTM; CDR2 reads ANQGSEA. The CDR3 DNA reads TGCAGCGTCGAAAACCAGGGAGAGTTTAACTTC. It codes for CSVENQGEFNF.

This clone was picked up one time. The chain has TRBV15 and TRBJ1-5, with TRBD1 as a possible D gene (5 bases). Germline V lookup: CDR1 LNHNV, CDR2 YYDKDF (reference sequence). Between the trimmed V and J ends, which lost 1 base and 2 bases, there was a span of 9 bases. This CDR3 has 15 residues. In DNA form, the CDR3 reads TGTGCCACCAGCAGAGGACAGTCTGGCAATCAGCCCCAGCATTTT. Protein product: CATSRGQSGNQPQHF. The full variable domain, completed using reference TRBV15 and TRBJ1-5, is DAMVIQNPRYQVTQFGKPVTLSCSQTLNHNVMYWYQQKSSQAPKLLFHYYDKDFNNEADTPDNFQSRRPNTSFCFLDIRSPGLGDTAMYLCATSRGQSGNQPQHFGDGTRLSIL.

In its sample, this clone was seen once. The V gene is TRBV7-8, the J gene TRBJ1-5, with D hard to call. V was trimmed by 0 bases and J by 12 bases, leaving 12 bases between them. The CDR3 is 13 amino acids. Germline V CDR1 and CDR2: SGHVS, FQNEAQ. This CDR3 reads CASSLAWAGLQHF. As DNA, the CDR3 is TGTGCCAGCAGCTTAGCGTGGGCGGGCCTCCAGCATTTT. Variable domain in full (rest from reference TRBV7-8 and TRBJ1-5): GAGVSQSPRYKVAKRGQDVALRCDPISGHVSLFWYQQALGQGPEFLTYFQNEAQLDKSGLPSDRFFAERPEGSVSTLKIQRTQQEDSAVYLCASSLAWAGLQHFGDGTRLSIL.

In this sample, this clone turned up a few times. The rearrangement uses TRBV11-2 and TRBJ2-3, with 7 bases aligning to TRBD1. The V gene's germline CDR1 is SGHAT and CDR2 FQNNGV. After removal of 1 base from V and 8 bases from J, the junction contained 0 bases not matched to a gene. This CDR3 is built from 12 residues. CDR3 coding DNA: TGTGCCAGCAGCTTAGGACAGGGTACGCAGTATTTT. It codes for CASSLGQGTQYF. Supplemented by reference TRBV11-2 and TRBJ2-3, the full variable domain reads EAGVAQSPRYKIIEKRQSVAFWCNPISGHATLYWYQQILGQGPKLLIQFQNNGVVDDSQLPKDRFSAERLKGVDSTLKIQPAKLEDSAVYLCASSLGQGTQYFGPGTRLTVL.

The chain has TRBV11-2 and TRBJ2-1; no clear D. V was clipped by 10 bases and J by 6 bases, with 19 bases between them. Germline V gene sequence: CDR1 SGHAT, CDR2 FQNNGV. CDR3 length: 14 amino acids. The CDR3 DNA is TGTGCCACCAGATTCAGCCTCTCGTCCAATGAGCAGTTCTTC. Translation gives CATRFSLSSNEQFF.

The chain uses TRBV4-1 and TRBJ1-2, with D possibly TRBD1 on 6 matching bases. V was trimmed by 1 base and J by 5 bases, leaving 11 bases between them. The germline V gene encodes CDR1 MGHRA and CDR2 YSYEKL. The CDR3 length is 14 residues. As DNA, the CDR3 is TGCGCCAGCAGCCAAGCCCGGGGACAATATGGCTACACCTTC. Protein product: CASSQARGQYGYTF.